The 9 T cell receptor beta chains below come from one sample, sequenced in a study of blood T cell repertoires in COVID-19. The method was immunoSEQ multiplex PCR; TCRdb's version includes in-frame clones alone and lacks a portion of them. The data contain 220,000 or so clones, roughly 90% of them seen just once; the ten biggest clones take up approximately 0.77%. What was sequenced was peripheral blood. These receptors all stem from a man aged 55 to 70 with COVID-19, enrolled during active disease.

Note on this clone: Its ends do not fully match the called genes, so a read error is possible. This rearrangement joins TRBV14 to TRBJ2-7, with 8 bases lining up with TRBD1. Germline CDR1 SGHDN, CDR2 FVKESK. The CDR3 covers 13 residues. The CDR3 region has the DNA TGTGCCAGCAGCCAAGATTGGAGACAGGGGCCGGACTTC. Translation gives CASSQDWRQGPDF.

The chain joins TRBV7-6 to TRBJ2-1; TRBD1 agrees at 7 bases. With V trimmed by 4 bases and J by 0 bases, 3 bases remained unmatched. CDR1 SGHVS and CDR2 FNYEAQ come from the germline V gene. This CDR3 spans 15 amino acids. The CDR3 is CASSSQGSSYNEQFF. The CDR3 nucleotides read TGTGCCAGCAGCTCACAGGGGAGCTCCTACAATGAGCAGTTCTTC.

The rearrangement joins TRBV18 to TRBJ2-2; D gene ambiguous. CDR3 length equals 15 residues. CDR1 KGHSH and CDR2 LQKENI come from the germline V gene. V lost 3 bases, J lost 4 bases, and 12 bases lay in between. The CDR3 bases are TGTGCCAGCTCACCTGGAGCACAAGCCACCGGGGAGCTGTTTTTT. The encoded protein is CASSPGAQATGELFF.

The chain has TRBV7-2 and TRBJ2-1; maybe TRBD1 (6 bases). The CDR3 totals 14 residues. Germline V gene sequence: CDR1 SGHTA, CDR2 FQGNSA. V lost 4 bases to trimming and J lost 4 bases, with 11 bases between them. The CDR3 protein is CASSWTATYNEQFF. The CDR3 DNA sequence: TGTGCCAGCAGCTGGACAGCGACTTACAATGAGCAGTTCTTC.

The V and J genes are TRBV29-1 and TRBJ2-7, with 7 bases lining up with TRBD2. Trimming took 4 bases from V and 6 from J; bases not matched to a gene: 6. The CDR3 totals 12 residues. CDR1 is SQVTM and CDR2 is ANQGSEA in the germline V gene. CDR3 in DNA: TGCAGCGTTGTCGGCGGGAGCCGCGAGCAGTACTTC. It translates to CSVVGGSREQYF.

The rearrangement uses TRBV7-9 and TRBJ2-2; TRBD1 agrees at 11 bases. CDR3 length equals 19 residues. Germline V gives CDR1 SEHNR, CDR2 FQNEAQ (reference sequence). The V and J ends lost 5 bases and 2 bases, in that order; junction bases with no gene match: 13. This CDR3 reads CASSPGDRGTMGNTGELFF. The CDR3 coding sequence is TGTGCCAGCAGCCCAGGGGACAGGGGGACGATGGGTAACACCGGGGAGCTGTTTTTT.

The table lists this clone with a count of one. The J gene is TRBJ2-7, the V gene TRBV19, with D possibly being TRBD1 (5 bases). The CDR3 is 14 amino acids. With 1 base removed from V and 2 bases from J, the gap between germline ends came to 9 bases. Germline V gene lookup returns CDR1 LNHDA and CDR2 SQIVND (reference sequence). The CDR3 DNA is TGTGCCAGTAGTATAGTACTGGGGCCCTACGAGCAGTACTTC. Its translation: CASSIVLGPYEQYF.

The V call is TRBV3-1 (or the pseudogene TRBV3-2), the J call TRBJ1-1; tentatively, D is TRBD1 (6 bases). The germline gives CDR1 LGHDT, CDR2 YNNKEL (reference sequence). The V gene lost 7 bases and the J gene lost 1 base, with 22 bases spanning the gap. The CDR3 extends over 17 amino acids. The CDR3, as DNA: TGTGCCAGCACCACGGAGAGGGGGTTGTCGAAGAACACTGAAGCTTTCTTT. Translation: CASTTERGLSKNTEAFF.

This clone occurred once. J is TRBJ2-7 and V is TRBV19, with D perhaps TRBD2 (6 bases). Germline CDR1 reads LNHDA; CDR2 reads SQIVND (reference sequence). The CDR3 covers 15 residues. The germline V and J ends were trimmed by 6 bases and 3 bases, with 18 bases remaining between them. The CDR3 sequence is CASRRAQTGDYEQYF. The CDR3 DNA is TGTGCCAGTAGAAGGGCCCAAACGGGAGACTACGAGCAGTACTTC. The full variable domain, with the rest looked up from reference TRBV19 and TRBJ2-7, is DGGITQSPKYLFRKEGQNVTLSCEQNLNHDAMYWYRQDPGQGLRLIYYSQIVNDFQKGDIAEGYSVSREKKESFPLTVTSAQKNPTAFYLCASRRAQTGDYEQYFGPGTRLTVT.